The 15 T cell receptor beta chains below were found in one sample sequenced in a study of shared clonotypes between healthy human individuals. Profiling relied on immunoSEQ multiplex PCR, and the TCRdb table lists in-frame clones only, not all of them. In the table there are 1.4 million or so clones, approximately 98.5% of which are singletons. Sequencing was done on a sample of naive CD4+ T cells sorted from blood. The subset is: CD45RA+ positively selected. The receptor source for this set is a young man in good health.

The chain is built from TRBV2 and TRBJ1-5; 7 nucleotides align to TRBD1. Germline CDR1 SNHLY, CDR2 FYNNEI. Germline trimming cut 4 bases from V and 6 bases from J; bases unmatched to any gene: 3. The CDR3 length is 13 residues. CDR3: CASSVRQGQPQHF. Here the CDR3 DNA reads TGTGCCAGCAGTGTGAGACAGGGTCAGCCCCAGCATTTT.

The chain is built from TRBV5-4 and TRBJ2-2; D is unresolved. Trimming pared 0 bases from V and 0 bases from J, leaving 9 bases between. Germline V CDR1 and CDR2: SGHNT, YYREEE (reference sequence). The CDR3 covers 16 residues. CDR3 in amino acids: CASSLERGSNTGELFF. CDR3 DNA: TGTGCCAGCAGCTTGGAACGCGGATCGAACACCGGGGAGCTGTTTTTT.

This sequence joins TRBV27 and TRBJ2-1; D may correspond to TRBD1 or TRBD2 (5 bases each). The V gene's germline CDR1 is MNHEY and CDR2 SMNVEV (reference sequence). The CDR3 runs to 17 residues. V was shortened by 3 bases and J by 9 bases, with 24 bases between the two germline ends. CDR3 DNA: TGTGCCAGCAGTTTCCGCCAGCAGCCTTCGAAGAGGGGTGAGCAGTTCTTC. Protein sequence: CASSFRQQPSKRGEQFF.

The chain combines TRBV6-5 with TRBJ1-3; D unresolved. The CDR3 has 14 residues. V was shortened by 7 bases and J by 0 bases, with 10 bases between the two germline ends. Germline V gives CDR1 MNHEY, CDR2 SVGAGI. The CDR3 region is CASTSDFSGNTIYF. In DNA form, the CDR3 reads TGTGCCAGCACTTCTGATTTCTCTGGAAACACCATATATTTT.

The table lists this clone with a count of one. The DNA of the CDR3 is TGTGCCAGCAGCTTTGGGGGGCCGATAGGGGCCAACGTCCTGACTTTC. Amino acids: CASSFGGPIGANVLTF. The V call is TRBV11-1, the J call TRBJ2-6; D may match TRBD1 or TRBD2 (6 bases each). V was trimmed by 3 bases and J by 4 bases, leaving 13 bases between them. CDR3 length equals 16 residues. Germline V CDR1 and CDR2: SGHAT, FQDESV (reference sequence).

The J gene is TRBJ1-1, the V gene TRBV2, with TRBD1 matching over 8 bases. From germline, CDR1 is SNHLY and CDR2 FYNNEI. V dropped 4 bases and J dropped 5; count of bases not matched to a gene: 9. The CDR3 covers 15 residues. The CDR3 DNA sequence: TGTGCCAGCAGTGTCCGGACAGGGAGGTATACTGAAGCTTTCTTT. Translated: CASSVRTGRYTEAFF.

For this clone: Other nucleotide sequences in the sample specify the same CDR3. V gene TRBV18 combines with J gene TRBJ2-5, with 12 bases lining up with TRBD2. Germline V gene sequence: CDR1 KGHSH, CDR2 LQKENI. J lost 5 bases, V lost 3 bases, and 1 base had no gene match. CDR3 length: 14 residues. CDR3 nucleotide sequence: TGTGCCAGCTCACCCCTAGCGGGAGGGGAGACCCAGTACTTC. Translated, it gives CASSPLAGGETQYF.

This clone showed up just once. The chain is built from TRBV9 and TRBJ2-1, with 10 bases lining up with TRBD2. V gave up 0 bases and J gave up 7 bases; unmatched junction bases: 13. The CDR3 is 18 amino acids. Per the germline V gene, CDR1 is SGDLS and CDR2 is YYNGEE. DNA of the CDR3: TGTGCCAGCAGCGTAGGCCTGACCGGGACTAGCGAGAAAAATGAGCAGTTCTTC. Its translation is CASSVGLTGTSEKNEQFF.

This clone was detected once. Different DNA sequences within this sample yield the same CDR3. The V and J genes are TRBV9 and TRBJ2-5; the D is unclear. The CDR3 spans 14 residues. Trimming shortened V by 0 bases and J by 0 bases, and 6 bases separated the two germline ends. Per germline, CDR1 SGDLS and CDR2 YYNGEE. This chain's CDR3 is CASSVGGYQETQYF. CDR3 bases: TGTGCCAGCAGCGTAGGGGGTTACCAAGAGACCCAGTACTTC.

The CDR3 protein is CASKSLTGPLKYNEQFF. The CDR3 DNA sequence: TGCGCCAGCAAGTCTCTTACGGGTCCCTTGAAGTACAATGAGCAGTTCTTC. V usage is TRBV5-1 and J usage is TRBJ2-1; D not resolved. The germline V and J ends were trimmed by 6 bases and 4 bases, with 23 bases remaining between them. Germline V lookup: CDR1 SGHRS, CDR2 YFSETQ. The CDR3 has 17 residues.

This rearrangement joins TRBV11-2 to TRBJ2-7, with 8 nucleotides matching TRBD2. V shed 2 bases, J shed 5 bases, and the junction held 8 bases outside the gene matches. The CDR3 runs to 15 residues. The germline gives CDR1 SGHAT, CDR2 FQNNGV. The CDR3 DNA is TGTGCCAGCAGCTTATGGTCAGCGGGAGAAAACGAGCAGTACTTC. Translated, it gives CASSLWSAGENEQYF. The complete variable domain, with remaining parts taken from reference TRBV11-2 and TRBJ2-7, reads EAGVAQSPRYKIIEKRQSVAFWCNPISGHATLYWYQQILGQGPKLLIQFQNNGVVDDSQLPKDRFSAERLKGVDSTLKIQPAKLEDSAVYLCASSLWSAGENEQYFGPGTRLTVT.

This chain joins TRBV6-1 and TRBJ2-5, with D perhaps matching TRBD2 (5 bases). V lost 3 bases and J lost 2, with 13 bases in between. CDR3 size: 15 residues. The germline gives CDR1 MNHNS, CDR2 SASEGT. This CDR3 is CASSEILVTQETQYF. The CDR3 nucleotides read TGTGCCAGCAGTGAGATACTAGTTACACAAGAGACCCAGTACTTC.

V gene TRBV18 combines with J gene TRBJ2-1, with D unresolved. Deletions cut 0 bases from V and 7 bases from J, with 4 bases between. Per the germline V gene, CDR1 is KGHSH and CDR2 is LQKENI. The CDR3 loop spans 12 amino acids. CDR3 sequence reads: CASSPPRNEQFF. CDR3 sequence (DNA): TGTGCCAGCTCACCACCGCGAAATGAGCAGTTCTTC.

The V gene is TRBV5-1, the J gene TRBJ2-2; D unclear. Trimming took off 2 bases at V and 2 bases at J, with 10 bases between the two ends. The CDR3 has 15 residues. In germline, CDR1 is SGHRS, CDR2 YFSETQ. The CDR3 DNA reads TGCGCCAGCAGCTTCCATACTGAAAACACCGGGGAGCTGTTTTTT. Residues: CASSFHTENTGELFF.

The chain couples TRBV28 to TRBJ2-7; 10 nucleotides line up with TRBD2. Germline V gene data show CDR1 as MDHEN and CDR2 as SYDVKM. The CDR3 consists of 16 residues. V lost 6 bases to trimming and J lost 7 bases; unmatched junction nucleotides: 15. Here the CDR3 DNA reads TGTGCCAGCAGCCCGGGGAGGAGCGGGAGGGCTCGAGAGCAGTACTTC. Residues: CASSPGRSGRAREQYF.